One sample yielded the 23 T cell receptor beta chains listed below, sequenced in a study of blood T cell repertoires in COVID-19. The data were produced by immunoSEQ multiplex PCR, yet TCRdb's version contains in-frame clones alone and is incomplete. The sample comprises 110,000 to 150,000 clones, under 90% of which are singletons, and approximately 40% rests with the top ten. Sequenced: peripheral blood. The receptors derive from a human donor in a cohort sampled during active COVID-19.

The chain is built from TRBV14 and TRBJ2-5; 14 bases line up with TRBD2. The CDR3 spans 18 residues. J was trimmed by 4 bases and V by 1 base; bases with no gene match: 8. Germline assignment: CDR1 SGHDN and CDR2 FVKESK. The CDR3 DNA sequence: TGTGCCAGCAGCCAAGCTCTGGGACTAGCGGGAGTTGGAGAGACCCAGTACTTC. Its translation: CASSQALGLAGVGETQYF. The full variable domain, completed using reference TRBV14 and TRBJ2-5, is EAGVTQFPSHSVIEKGQTVTLRCDPISGHDNLYWYRRVMGKEIKFLLHFVKESKQDESGMPNNRFLAERTGGTYSTLKVQPAELEDSGVYFCASSQALGLAGVGETQYFGPGTRLLVL.

The chain is built from TRBV7-8 and TRBJ1-3; 7 nucleotides align to TRBD1. Per the germline V gene, CDR1 is SGHVS and CDR2 is FQNEAQ. J was trimmed by 5 bases and V by 5 bases; bases with no gene match: 9. The CDR3 totals 15 residues. The CDR3 protein is CASSRTWDSRNTIYF. The DNA for the CDR3 is TGTGCCAGCAGCCGGACTTGGGACAGCCGAAACACCATATATTTT.

The rearrangement uses TRBV18 and TRBJ1-5; D might be TRBD1 (5 bases). Germline V CDR1 and CDR2: KGHSH, LQKENI. The V end lost 2 bases, the J end lost 6 bases, and 11 bases lay between the germline ends. CDR3 length: 14 residues. CDR3 loop: CASSPGRVGQPQHF. In nucleotides, the CDR3 is TGTGCCAGCTCACCAGGCAGGGTGGGTCAGCCCCAGCATTTT. The full variable domain, completed using reference TRBV18 and TRBJ1-5, is NAGVMQNPRHLVRRRGQEARLRCSPMKGHSHVYWYRQLPEEGLKFMVYLQKENIIDESGMPKERFSAEFPKEGPSILRIQQVVRGDSAAYFCASSPGRVGQPQHFGDGTRLSIL.

V gene TRBV4-3 combines with J gene TRBJ2-1, with TRBD2 matching over 7 bases. V lost 5 bases and J lost 3; bases outside the gene matches: 4. This CDR3 region has 14 residues. The germline V gene encodes CDR1 LGHNA and CDR2 YSLEER. The CDR3 DNA reads TGCGCCAGCAGCTACCAGCGGGACTACAATGAGCAGTTCTTC. This codes for CASSYQRDYNEQFF.

The chain recombines TRBV6-2 or TRBV6-3 with TRBJ1-1; D unclear. Per germline, CDR1 MNHEY and CDR2 SVGEGT. The CDR3 is 17 residues long. Trimming took 6 bases from V and 0 from J, leaving 20 bases between them. CDR3 nucleotides: TGTGCCAGCAGCCCTCCCCCGGGGAGGACTATGAACACTGAAGCTTTCTTT. This translates into CASSPPPGRTMNTEAFF.

This chain uses TRBV5-5 with TRBJ2-5; 9 bases match TRBD2. Germline V gene lookup returns CDR1 SGHKS and CDR2 YYEKEE (reference sequence). V lost 1 base to trimming and J lost 0 bases; unmatched junction nucleotides: 7. This CDR3 is built from 17 residues. The chain's CDR3 is CASSLRILAGYQETQYF. CDR3 nucleotides: TGTGCCAGCAGCTTGAGAATCCTAGCGGGGTACCAAGAGACCCAGTACTTC.

V is TRBV6-1 and J is TRBJ2-1; the match to TRBD1 covers 10 bases. CDR1 and CDR2 from the germline V gene are MNHNS and SASEGT. Trimming took 1 base from V and 14 from J; bases not matched to a gene: 5. This CDR3 spans 13 amino acids. CDR3 protein: CASSEEAGTGEFF. CDR3 nucleotides: TGTGCCAGCAGTGAAGAAGCCGGGACAGGGGAGTTCTTC.

This sequence joins TRBV19 and TRBJ1-5; possible D gene TRBD1, 5 bases. Germline assignment: CDR1 LNHDA and CDR2 SQIVND (reference sequence). Trimming left V 6 bases short and J 7 bases short, with 13 bases between. The CDR3 runs 13 residues. Written as DNA, the CDR3 is TGTGCCAGTAGCCCGGGGGTAAGACAGCCCCAGCATTTT. Amino acids: CASSPGVRQPQHF.

This chain links TRBV6-6 with TRBJ1-3; TRBD1 agrees at 8 bases. With 0 bases clipped from V and 4 bases from J, the junction kept 5 bases outside the gene matches. CDR1 is MNHNY and CDR2 is SVGAGI in the germline V gene (reference sequence). The CDR3 has 16 residues. CDR3 nucleotides: TGTGCCAGCAGTTACTCAACAACAGGGGGGGGAAACACCATATATTTT. As protein: CASSYSTTGGGNTIYF.

The V gene is TRBV24-1, the J gene TRBJ2-1, with D tentatively TRBD2 (5 bases). Germline lookup yields CDR1 KGHDR and CDR2 SFDVKD. The germline V and J ends were trimmed by 4 bases and 9 bases, with 15 bases remaining between them. The CDR3 has 14 amino acids. The CDR3 region is CATSDPGLGFEQFF. The CDR3 nucleotides read TGTGCCACCAGTGACCCCGGACTGGGATTTGAGCAGTTCTTC.

The chain has TRBV5-6 and TRBJ1-1; the D is unclear. CDR3 size: 14 residues. Per the germline V gene, CDR1 is SGHDT and CDR2 is YYEEEE. V lost 0 bases and J 4 bases, leaving 10 bases between the germline ends. DNA for the CDR3: TGTGCCAGCAGCTTGGAGGTTGGAGGCACTGAAGCTTTCTTT. It is translated as CASSLEVGGTEAFF.

This clone was found once. The V and J genes are TRBV27 and TRBJ1-4; D perhaps matches TRBD1 (6 bases). V was cut by 4 bases and J by 6 bases, with 12 bases left in between. This CDR3 spans 14 amino acids. CDR1 MNHEY and CDR2 SMNVEV come from the germline V gene (reference sequence). As DNA, the CDR3 is TGTGCCAGCAGTTCGGACAGATACGATGAAAAACTGTTTTTT. Protein sequence: CASSSDRYDEKLFF.

The rearrangement joins TRBV7-2 to TRBJ1-4; TRBD1 is a possible D gene (6 bases). This CDR3 is built from 15 residues. Germline lookup yields CDR1 SGHTA and CDR2 FQGNSA. V dropped 2 bases and J dropped 12 bases, with 19 bases sitting between them. CDR3 in DNA: TGTGCCAGCAGCTTATCGGAGCAGGGGCTCGTAGAACTGTTTTTT. Translation gives CASSLSEQGLVELFF.

Concerning this clone itself: Other DNA sequences within the sample encode an identical CDR3. CDR3 residues: CASSLGGAVTDTQYF. For the CDR3, the DNA is TGTGCCAGCAGCTTAGGGGGAGCGGTCACAGATACGCAGTATTTT. This chain joins TRBV7-2 and TRBJ2-3; the D gene is possibly TRBD2 (5 bases). Deletions cut 1 base from V and 2 bases from J, with 10 bases between. Germline CDR1 and CDR2: SGHTA and FQGNSA. This CDR3 spans 15 amino acids.

The rearrangement joins TRBV21-1 to TRBJ1-2; the table's D call TRBD1 went unverified against the DNA. TRBV21-1 is a pseudogene segment. This CDR3 spans 12 amino acids. CDR3 DNA: TGTGCCAGCAGACAAACTAACTATGGCTACACCTTC. It yields the protein CASRQTNYGYTF.

V and J are TRBV28 and TRBJ1-2, with D possibly being TRBD1 (6 bases). This CDR3 has 13 amino acids. The V and J ends lost 6 bases and 3 bases respectively, with 11 bases between them. The germline V gene has CDR1 MDHEN and CDR2 SYDVKM. Written as DNA, the CDR3 is TGTGCCAGCAGGCAGGGGTTGGACTATGGCTACACCTTC. It translates to CASRQGLDYGYTF.

CDR3 sequence reads: CASSFYRLAEETQYF. The CDR3 DNA reads as TGCGCCAGCAGCTTTTATAGGCTAGCGGAAGAGACCCAGTACTTC. This chain links TRBV5-1 with TRBJ2-5; TRBD2 aligns across 7 bases. The J segment lost 3 bases and the V segment lost 2 bases, leaving 7 bases of the junction unmatched. Germline CDR1 is SGHRS and CDR2 is YFSETQ. The CDR3 has 15 amino acids. The full variable domain, completed using reference TRBV5-1 and TRBJ2-5, is KAGVTQTPRYLIKTRGQQVTLSCSPISGHRSVSWYQQTPGQGLQFLFEYFSETQRNKGNFPGRFSGRQFSNSRSEMNVSTLELGDSALYLCASSFYRLAEETQYFGPGTRLLVL.

V and J are TRBV11-3 and TRBJ1-6, with 8 bases identical to TRBD1. The CDR3 is made up of 13 amino acids. Germline V gene data show CDR1 as SGHNT and CDR2 as YENEEA. Unmatched junction bases numbered 5, after V lost 7 bases and J lost 9 bases. The CDR3: CASTTGGSSPLHF. In nucleotides, the CDR3 is TGTGCCAGCACAACAGGGGGTAGTTCACCCCTCCACTTT.

This CDR3 is CASSSGPSEKLFF. The CDR3 bases are TGTGCCAGCAGCTCAGGTCCGTCCGAAAAACTGTTTTTT. This chain links TRBV11-3 with TRBJ1-4; D is ambiguous. This CDR3 has 13 amino acids. V was trimmed by 4 bases and J by 8 bases, leaving 11 bases between them. Germline loops: CDR1 SGHNT, CDR2 YENEEA.

V and J are TRBV20-1 and TRBJ2-1; TRBD2 matches at 9 bases. With V trimmed by 3 bases and J by 7 bases, 13 bases remained unmatched. There are 16 residues in the CDR3. Germline V gene data show CDR1 as DFQATT and CDR2 as SNEGSKA (reference sequence). The CDR3 sequence: CSASRLAGDPGNEQFF. The CDR3 bases are TGCAGTGCTAGTAGATTAGCGGGAGACCCTGGAAATGAGCAGTTCTTC.

The rearrangement joins TRBV10-3 to TRBJ1-1, with a weak D call TRBD1 (6 bases). The CDR3 is 15 amino acids. Germline V gene lookup returns CDR1 ENHRY and CDR2 SYGVKD. The V end lost 4 bases, the J end lost 4 bases, and 16 bases lay between the germline ends. CDR3 amino acids: CAISVTGSGSTEAFF. Here the CDR3 DNA reads TGTGCCATCAGTGTCACAGGGTCGGGTTCCACTGAAGCTTTCTTT.

This clone was counted between two and nine times. The chain uses TRBV19 and TRBJ1-6, with 8 positions matching TRBD1. Germline lookup yields CDR1 LNHDA and CDR2 SQIVND (reference sequence). V shed 9 bases, J shed 7 bases, and the junction held 11 bases outside the gene matches. The CDR3 spans 15 residues. As DNA, the CDR3 is TGTGCCAGCGGCAGACGGGGACAGGCCAATTCACCCCTCCACTTT. Amino acid sequence: CASGRRGQANSPLHF.

In nucleotides, the CDR3 is TGTGCCAGCAAAACTCAAGCAGATACGCAGTATTTT. It is translated as CASKTQADTQYF. The genes are TRBV25-1 and TRBJ2-3; D is ambiguous. The CDR3 consists of 12 residues. Trimming pared 7 bases from V and 4 bases from J, leaving 9 bases between. The germline V gene encodes CDR1 MGHDK and CDR2 SYGVNS. The full variable domain, with the rest looked up from reference TRBV25-1 and TRBJ2-3, is EADIYQTPRYLVIGTGKKITLECSQTMGHDKMYWYQQDPGMELHLIHYSYGVNSTEKGDLSSESTVSRIRTEHFPLTLESARPSHTSQYLCASKTQADTQYFGPGTRLTVL.